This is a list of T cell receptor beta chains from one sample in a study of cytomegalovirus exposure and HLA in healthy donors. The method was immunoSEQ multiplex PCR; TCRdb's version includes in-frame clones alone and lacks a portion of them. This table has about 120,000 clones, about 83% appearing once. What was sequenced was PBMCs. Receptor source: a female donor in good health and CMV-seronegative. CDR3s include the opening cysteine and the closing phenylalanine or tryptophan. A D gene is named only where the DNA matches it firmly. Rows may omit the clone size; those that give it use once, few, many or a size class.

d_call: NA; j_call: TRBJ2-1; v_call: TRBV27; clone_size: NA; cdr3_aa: CASSFQGLDTGQSFHRRQFF; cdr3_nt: TGTGCCAGCAGTTTTCAAGGGCTCGACACCGGACAATCCTTTCATAGGAGGCAGTTCTTC
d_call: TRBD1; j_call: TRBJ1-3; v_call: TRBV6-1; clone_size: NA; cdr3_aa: CASSEWTGTGNTIYF; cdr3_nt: TGTGCCAGCAGTGAATGGACAGGGACTGGAAACACCATATATTTT
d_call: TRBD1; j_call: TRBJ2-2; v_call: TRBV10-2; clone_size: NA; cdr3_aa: CASSEGQGRTGELFF; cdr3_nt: TGCGCCAGCAGTGAGGGACAGGGGCGTACCGGGGAGCTGTTTTTT
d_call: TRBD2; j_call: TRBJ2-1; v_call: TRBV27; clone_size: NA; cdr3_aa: CASSRTSGGVNEQFF; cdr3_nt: TGTGCCAGCAGTAGGACTAGCGGGGGGGTTAATGAGCAGTTCTTC
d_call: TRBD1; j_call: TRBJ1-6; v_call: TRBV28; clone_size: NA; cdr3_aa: CASSYRQGARSPLHF; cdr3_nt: TGTGCCAGCAGTTACCGACAGGGGGCGCGTTCACCCCTCCACTTT
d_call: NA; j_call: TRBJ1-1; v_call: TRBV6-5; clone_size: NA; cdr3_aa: CASSSWGRGTEAFF; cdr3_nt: TGTGCCAGCAGTTCGTGGGGGCGAGGCACTGAAGCTTTCTTT
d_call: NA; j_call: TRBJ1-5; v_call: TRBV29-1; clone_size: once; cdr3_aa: CSVQADSNQPQHF; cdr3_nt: TGCAGCGTTCAGGCTGATAGCAATCAGCCCCAGCATTTT
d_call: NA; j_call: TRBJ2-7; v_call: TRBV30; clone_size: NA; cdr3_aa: CAWSGRGGASYEQYF; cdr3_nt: TGTGCCTGGAGTGGAAGGGGGGGGGCCTCCTACGAGCAGTACTTC
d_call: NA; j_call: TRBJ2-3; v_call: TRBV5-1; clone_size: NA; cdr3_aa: CASSLGGDTDTQYF; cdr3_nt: TGCGCCAGCAGCTTGGGGGGCGACACAGATACGCAGTATTTT
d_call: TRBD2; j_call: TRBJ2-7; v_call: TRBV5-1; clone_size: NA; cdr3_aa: CASSLKSGGDEQYF; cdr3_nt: TGCGCCAGCAGCTTGAAAAGCGGGGGGGACGAGCAGTACTTC
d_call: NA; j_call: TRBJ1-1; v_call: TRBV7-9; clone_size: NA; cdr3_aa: CASSLTTTEAFF; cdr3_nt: TGTGCCAGCAGCTTAACAACCACTGAAGCTTTCTTT
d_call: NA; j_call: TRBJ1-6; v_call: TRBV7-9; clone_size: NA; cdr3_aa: CASSLVGQNNSPLHF; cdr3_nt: TGTGCCAGCAGCTTAGTGGGGCAGAATAATTCACCCCTCCACTTT
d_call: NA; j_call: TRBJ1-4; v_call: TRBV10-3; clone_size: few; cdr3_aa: CAISESGQTNEKLFF; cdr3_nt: TGTGCCATCAGTGAGTCGGGGCAGACTAATGAAAAACTGTTTTTT
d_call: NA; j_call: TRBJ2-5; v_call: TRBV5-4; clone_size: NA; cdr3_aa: CASSPGDRAEETQYF; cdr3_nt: TGTGCCAGCAGCCCGGGGGACCGAGCGGAAGAGACCCAGTACTTC
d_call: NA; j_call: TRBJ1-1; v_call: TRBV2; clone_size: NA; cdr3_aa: CASTSNMNTEAFF; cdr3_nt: TGTGCCAGCACATCAAACATGAACACTGAAGCTTTCTTT
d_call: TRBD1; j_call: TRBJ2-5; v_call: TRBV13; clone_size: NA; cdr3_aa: CASSLLNRGRETQYF; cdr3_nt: TGTGCCAGCAGCTTACTTAACAGGGGAAGAGAGACCCAGTACTTC
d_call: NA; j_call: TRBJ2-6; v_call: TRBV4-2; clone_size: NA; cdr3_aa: CASSQVEGWGPGANVLTF; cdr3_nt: TGTGCCAGCAGCCAAGTCGAGGGATGGGGTCCCGGGGCCAACGTCCTGACTTTC
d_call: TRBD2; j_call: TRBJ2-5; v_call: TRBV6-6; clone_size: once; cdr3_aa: CASSYHPSGEETQYF; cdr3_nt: TGTGCCAGCAGTTACCACCCTAGCGGGGAAGAGACCCAGTACTTC
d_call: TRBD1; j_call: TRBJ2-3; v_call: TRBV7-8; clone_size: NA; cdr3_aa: CASSRDSSSTDTQYF; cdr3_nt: TGTGCCAGCAGCCGGGACAGCTCTAGCACAGATACGCAGTATTTT
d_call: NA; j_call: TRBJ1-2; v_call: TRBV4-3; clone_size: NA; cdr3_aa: CASSLTKGLARGYTF; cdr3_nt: TGCGCCAGCAGCCTAACTAAGGGACTTGCGCGTGGCTACACCTTC
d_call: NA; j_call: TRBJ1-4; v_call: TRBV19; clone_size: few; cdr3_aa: CASSIAGSGEKLFF; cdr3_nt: TGTGCCAGTAGTATAGCAGGGTCTGGCGAAAAACTGTTTTTT
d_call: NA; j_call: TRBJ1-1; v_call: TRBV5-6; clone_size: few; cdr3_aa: CASRPGVMNTEAFF; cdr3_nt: TGTGCCAGTCGACCGGGGGTAATGAACACTGAAGCTTTCTTT
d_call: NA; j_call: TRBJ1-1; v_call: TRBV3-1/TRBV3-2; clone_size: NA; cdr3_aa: CARGGGAFF; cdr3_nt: TGTGCCCGCGGGGGGGGAGCTTTCTTT
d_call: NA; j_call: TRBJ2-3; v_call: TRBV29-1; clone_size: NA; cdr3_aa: CSVDSGGGVDTQYF; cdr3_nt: TGCAGCGTTGACTCCGGGGGTGGGGTAGATACGCAGTATTTT
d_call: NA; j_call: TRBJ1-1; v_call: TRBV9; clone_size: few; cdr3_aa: CASSGGSVNTEAFF; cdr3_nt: TGTGCCAGCAGTGGGGGGAGCGTGAACACTGAAGCTTTCTTT
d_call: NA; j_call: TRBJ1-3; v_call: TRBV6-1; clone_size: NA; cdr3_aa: CASSETGGADTIYF; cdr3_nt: TGTGCCAGCAGTGAAACGGGCGGGGCGGACACCATATATTTT
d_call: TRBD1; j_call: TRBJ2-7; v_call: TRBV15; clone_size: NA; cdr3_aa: CATSRYPDRVYEQYF; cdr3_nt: TGTGCCACCAGCAGATATCCGGACAGGGTCTACGAGCAGTACTTC
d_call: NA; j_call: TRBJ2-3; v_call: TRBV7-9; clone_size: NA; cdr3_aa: CASSLLNGDTQYF; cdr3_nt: TGTGCCAGCAGCTTACTCAACGGGGATACGCAGTATTTT
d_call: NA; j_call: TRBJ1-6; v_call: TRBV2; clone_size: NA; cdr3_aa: CASSAGQLDSPLHF; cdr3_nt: TGTGCCAGCAGCGCAGGCCAACTGGATTCACCCCTCCACTTT
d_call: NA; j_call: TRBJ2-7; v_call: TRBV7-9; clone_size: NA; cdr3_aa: CSSSSRSYEQYF; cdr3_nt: TGTTCCAGCAGCTCCCGCTCCTACGAGCAGTACTTC
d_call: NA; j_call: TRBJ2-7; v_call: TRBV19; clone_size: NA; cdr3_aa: CASSIAGYSYEQYF; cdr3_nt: TGTGCCAGTAGTATCGCAGGGTACTCCTACGAGCAGTACTTC
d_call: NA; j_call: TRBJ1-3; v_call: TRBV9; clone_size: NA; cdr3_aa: CASSVDGGSGNTIYF; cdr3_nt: TGTGCCAGCAGCGTAGACGGGGGCTCTGGAAACACCATATATTTT